These 20 T cell receptor beta chains originate from one sample sequenced in a study of shared clonotypes between healthy human individuals. CD45RO-negative cells were positively selected for CCR7, leaving out terminally differentiated effector memory CD45RA+ cells. Assay: immunoSEQ multiplex PCR; the TCRdb copy retains only in-frame clones and omits some. The profile shows more than 500,000 clones, 85% to 95% of them singletons. Sequenced material: naive CD8+ T cells sorted from blood. The receptors derive from a woman aged 25 to 39 in good health.

The chain uses TRBV11-2 and TRBJ2-3, with 15 bases aligning to TRBD2. CDR1 and CDR2 (germline): SGHAT, FQNNGV. Trimming cost V 2 bases and J 3 bases; bases outside gene matches: 9. The CDR3 is made up of 19 amino acids. Written as DNA, the CDR3 is TGTGCCAGCAGCTTATACACCGGACTAGCGGGAGGGCTTACAGATACGCAGTATTTT. This gives the protein CASSLYTGLAGGLTDTQYF.

This clone was seen a few times. Other nucleotide sequences from this sample produce the same CDR3. V and J are TRBV5-1 and TRBJ1-5; no clear D. CDR1 is SGHRS, CDR2 YFSETQ, per germline. The CDR3 is 14 amino acids. The ends were cut back, 0 bases at V and 4 bases at J, with 8 bases in the middle. CDR3 sequence reads: CASSLEGGNQPQHF. CDR3 sequence (DNA): TGCGCCAGCAGCTTGGAGGGCGGTAATCAGCCCCAGCATTTT.

The gene calls are TRBV29-1 and TRBJ2-1; D is tentatively TRBD1 or TRBD2 (5 bases each). Trimming took off 0 bases at V and 7 bases at J, with 13 bases between the two ends. The CDR3 is made up of 14 amino acids. The germline V gene encodes CDR1 SQVTM and CDR2 ANQGSEA. The CDR3 nucleotides read TGCAGCGTTGAAGACCGGGACCCCCGGAATGAGCAGTTCTTC. Its protein is CSVEDRDPRNEQFF.

In the case of this clone: The sample contains more than one DNA sequence encoding this CDR3. This chain joins TRBV9 and TRBJ1-5; D gene uncertain. Germline V lookup: CDR1 SGDLS, CDR2 YYNGEE. V was clipped by 0 bases and J by 2 bases, with 9 bases between them. The CDR3 consists of 15 residues. The CDR3: CASSVGGGRNQPQHF. The CDR3 region has the DNA TGTGCCAGCAGCGTAGGCGGCGGGCGCAATCAGCCCCAGCATTTT.

The rearrangement links TRBV27 to TRBJ2-7, with TRBD2 matching over 9 bases. The CDR3 sequence is 14 residues long. Trimming cost V 3 bases and J 7 bases; bases outside gene matches: 7. Germline values: CDR1 MNHEY, CDR2 SMNVEV (reference sequence). The CDR3 is CASSLSSGILEQYF. CDR3 coding DNA: TGTGCCAGCAGTTTGTCTAGCGGGATTTTGGAGCAGTACTTC.

The V call is TRBV18, the J call TRBJ1-1; no firm D call. The CDR3 loop spans 14 amino acids. Germline V lookup: CDR1 KGHSH, CDR2 LQKENI. The V end was cut by 0 bases, the J end by 1 base, with 6 bases between. CDR3 in amino acids: CASSPPASNTEAFF. The CDR3 nucleotides are TGTGCCAGCTCACCACCGGCGTCGAACACTGAAGCTTTCTTT.

The chain joins TRBV9 to TRBJ2-3; D not certain. This CDR3 comprises 14 residues. The V gene's germline CDR1 is SGDLS and CDR2 YYNGEE. Trimming stripped 3 bases from V and 0 bases from J, with 8 bases between. DNA for the CDR3: TGTGCCAGCAGCGCCGGTGGCAGCACAGATACGCAGTATTTT. The encoded protein is CASSAGGSTDTQYF.

In DNA, the CDR3 is TGTGCCAGCAGCCTACGGGAGGGGGCAATGAACGATCAGCCCCAGCATTTT. Translation: CASSLREGAMNDQPQHF. This sequence joins TRBV2 and TRBJ1-5; 7 positions agree with TRBD1. Germline V lookup: CDR1 SNHLY, CDR2 FYNNEI. Trimming took 6 bases from V and 5 from J; bases not matched to a gene: 16. This CDR3 has 17 amino acids.

The gene calls are TRBV7-9 and TRBJ2-7, with TRBD1 matching 9 bases. This CDR3 has 12 amino acids. Trimming removed 7 bases from V and 4 bases from J; junction bases left unmatched: 2. Germline CDR1 is SEHNR and CDR2 is FQNEAQ (reference sequence). CDR3 DNA sequence: TGTGCCAGCACGGGACAGGGTTACGAGCAGTACTTC. Translation gives CASTGQGYEQYF.

V usage is TRBV5-4 and J usage is TRBJ1-2; D uncertain. Deletions cut 0 bases from V and 4 bases from J, with 7 bases between. The length of the CDR3 is 13 residues. The germline CDR1 and CDR2 sequences are SGHNT and YYREEE (reference sequence). Here the CDR3 DNA reads TGTGCCAGCAGCTTGGGGAACAGCTATGGCTACACCTTC. As protein: CASSLGNSYGYTF.

CDR3 sequence: CASSPSGTYEQYF. The CDR3 DNA reads as TGTGCCAGTAGTCCAAGCGGAACCTACGAGCAGTACTTC. The genes are TRBV19 and TRBJ2-5, with TRBD2 as a possible D gene (5 bases). The J call may be mistaken, given a closer DNA end match to TRBJ2-7. Looked up from germline, CDR1 is LNHDA and CDR2 is SQIVND (reference sequence). The CDR3 extends over 13 amino acids.

The genes are TRBV6-1 and TRBJ2-7; D might be TRBD1 or TRBD2, each matching 5 bases. V was shortened by 3 bases and J by 4 bases, with 13 bases between the two germline ends. Per the germline V gene, CDR1 is MNHNS and CDR2 is SASEGT. The CDR3 spans 14 residues. CDR3 sequence reads: CASSDAGTAYEQYF. The CDR3 region has the DNA TGTGCCAGCAGTGACGCCGGGACGGCTTACGAGCAGTACTTC.

This chain links TRBV9 with TRBJ1-2, with 9 positions matching TRBD1. CDR1 is SGDLS, CDR2 YYNGEE, per germline. The CDR3 covers 14 residues. V lost 0 bases, J lost 7 bases, and 4 bases stayed unmatched. For the CDR3, the DNA is TGTGCCAGCAGCGTAGAGGGGACAGGGTTTGGCTACACCTTC. The encoded protein is CASSVEGTGFGYTF. The full variable domain, its missing parts supplied by reference TRBV9 and TRBJ1-2, is DSGVTQTPKHLITATGQRVTLRCSPRSGDLSVYWYQQSLDQGLQFLIQYYNGEERAKGNILERFSAQQFPDLHSELNLSSLELGDSALYFCASSVEGTGFGYTFGSGTRLTVV.

The chain couples TRBV28 to TRBJ2-7, with 7 positions matching TRBD2. Trimming cost V 7 bases and J 3 bases; bases outside gene matches: 12. CDR1 is MDHEN, CDR2 SYDVKM, per germline. The CDR3 consists of 15 residues. In DNA, the CDR3 is TGTGCCAGCATCCCGGGACTAAGCCCAAACTACGAGCAGTACTTC. Translation gives CASIPGLSPNYEQYF.

The chain employs TRBV29-1 and TRBJ2-5, with 7 bases fitting TRBD1. Germline V gives CDR1 SQVTM, CDR2 ANQGSEA. Unmatched junction bases numbered 15, after V lost 3 bases and J lost 11 bases. The CDR3 covers 14 residues. The CDR3 loop reads CSVEQGTVRGEQYF. DNA of the CDR3: TGCAGCGTTGAGCAAGGGACAGTACGTGGGGAGCAGTACTTC. The whole variable domain, filled in from reference TRBV29-1 and TRBJ2-5, reads SAVISQKPSRDICQRGTSLTIQCQVDSQVTMMFWYRQQPGQSLTLIATANQGSEATYESGFVIDKFPISRPNLTFSTLTVSNMSPEDSSIYLCSVEQGTVRGEQYFGPGTRLLVL.

Turning to this clone: The sample contains more than one DNA sequence encoding this CDR3. The rearrangement links TRBV27 to TRBJ2-1, with 7 bases matching TRBD1. Germline V gene data show CDR1 as MNHEY and CDR2 as SMNVEV (reference sequence). V was pared by 4 bases and J by 1 base, with 1 base of the junction left unmatched. The CDR3 runs 14 residues. Written as DNA, the CDR3 is TGTGCCAGCAGTTCGGACAGGTCCTACAATGAGCAGTTCTTC. Encoded protein: CASSSDRSYNEQFF.

V gene TRBV6-5 combines with J gene TRBJ2-1, with 13 bases identical to TRBD2. This CDR3 region has 14 residues. In germline, CDR1 is MNHEY, CDR2 SVGAGI. V was pared by 2 bases and J by 8 bases, with 0 bases of the junction left unmatched. The DNA of the CDR3 is TGTGCCAGCAGTTACGGACTAGCGGGAGATGAGCAGTTCTTC. Protein sequence: CASSYGLAGDEQFF.

The rearrangement uses TRBV11-2 and TRBJ2-2, with 9 nucleotides matching TRBD2. The V gene's germline CDR1 is SGHAT and CDR2 FQNNGV. The V and J ends lost 1 base and 4 bases, in that order; junction bases with no gene match: 4. The CDR3 extends over 16 amino acids. This CDR3 is CASSLGASGTTGELFF. The CDR3, as DNA: TGTGCCAGCAGCTTAGGGGCTAGCGGGACCACCGGGGAGCTGTTTTTT.

This clone came up once. The V call is TRBV7-9, the J call TRBJ2-1, with D possibly matching TRBD2 (6 bases). Trimming shortened V by 1 base and J by 6 bases, and 7 bases separated the two germline ends. This CDR3 is 13 amino acids long. Germline V gene lookup returns CDR1 SEHNR and CDR2 FQNEAQ (reference sequence). CDR3 coding DNA: TGTGCCAGCAGCTTAGGGAGGGCCAATGAGCAGTTCTTC. Its protein product is CASSLGRANEQFF.

The chain is built from TRBV6-5 and TRBJ2-3; 7 bases are shared with TRBD1. The CDR3 runs 15 residues. The V and J ends lost 2 bases and 0 bases, in that order; junction bases with no gene match: 2. Looked up from germline, CDR1 is MNHEY and CDR2 is SVGAGI. The CDR3 is CASSYDRASTDTQYF. CDR3 nucleotide sequence: TGTGCCAGCAGTTACGACAGGGCTAGCACAGATACGCAGTATTTT.